Below, one T cell receptor beta chain is given with its context. The antigen remains undetermined. The source of the sample is a study of tumor and adjacent non-tumor tissue in lung cancer. RNA was extracted from bulk tissue without any cell sorting. Whole-study findings and limits: Tumor tissue had significantly higher TCR diversity than normal lung.

Three rounds of nested PCR, following a modified ARM-PCR protocol, produced the TCRbeta library. TCRdb redid the calling of the multiplex PCR reads with MiXCR, one entry per CDR3 protein. Altogether under 150,000 distinct CDR3 sequences are present, around 65% being singletons, with the ten largest covering approximately 18%. CDR1 is SGHAT and CDR2 is FQNNGV in the germline V gene. This CDR3 has 16 residues. Trimming left V 1 base short and J 1 base short, with 14 bases between. This chain connects TRBV11-2 to TRBJ2-7; no firm D call. The sequenced sample consisted of lung tumor tissue. The source is a man in his 60s with small cell lung cancer. This CDR3 is CASSLVSRLSSYEQYF. The CDR3 region has the DNA TGTGCCAGCAGCTTAGTGTCCAGGCTAAGTTCCTACGAGCAGTACTTC.